A single sample gave rise to the 27 T cell receptor beta chains below, sequenced in a study of cytomegalovirus exposure and HLA in healthy donors. Sequencing was performed with immunoSEQ multiplex PCR; in TCRdb, only in-frame clones are kept and a portion is missing. Of 160,000 or so clones in the sample, over 80% are singletons; the top ten hold around 2%. Sequencing was done on a sample of PBMCs. The receptors were sampled from a man aged 25-45 years in good health and CMV-seropositive.

The genes are TRBV5-1 and TRBJ1-1; unclear D gene. Germline-derived CDR1 and CDR2 are SGHRS and YFSETQ. CDR3 size: 15 residues. Between the trimmed V and J ends, which lost 0 bases and 8 bases, there was a span of 17 bases. The CDR3 sequence: CASSLGFGIQEEAFF. The CDR3 nucleotides read TGCGCCAGCAGCTTGGGGTTTGGCATTCAGGAAGAAGCTTTCTTT.

The chain joins TRBV5-1 to TRBJ2-1; 8 nucleotides line up with TRBD2. This CDR3 region has 15 residues. Germline assignment: CDR1 SGHRS and CDR2 YFSETQ. Trimming at V came to 4 bases and at J to 6 bases, leaving 9 bases not matched to a gene. The CDR3 region is CASSLLAGRGNEQFF. In nucleotides, the CDR3 is TGCGCCAGCAGCCTCTTAGCGGGGAGGGGCAATGAGCAGTTCTTC.

This chain connects TRBV27 to TRBJ2-5, with 13 nucleotides matching TRBD2. There are 18 residues in the CDR3. Germline CDR1 MNHEY, CDR2 SMNVEV (reference sequence). V lost 1 base, J lost 7 bases, and 12 bases stayed unmatched. The CDR3 protein is CASSLLKELAGGRGTQYF. For the CDR3, the DNA is TGTGCCAGCAGTTTATTAAAAGAACTAGCGGGGGGGCGTGGGACCCAGTACTTC.

This clone was observed a handful of times. Additional DNA sequences in this sample encode the identical CDR3. The chain uses TRBV30 and TRBJ1-1; D gene uncertain. Trimming left V 2 bases short and J 4 bases short, with 11 bases between. There are 13 residues in the CDR3. The germline gives CDR1 GTSNPN, CDR2 SVGIG (reference sequence). CDR3 bases: TGTGCCTGGAGTTCGAGAACGGGCACTGAAGCTTTCTTT. Amino acids: CAWSSRTGTEAFF.

V usage is TRBV13 and J usage is TRBJ1-2, with D unclear. Trimming took off 4 bases at V and 4 bases at J, with 13 bases between the two ends. CDR3 length equals 14 residues. In germline, CDR1 is PRHDT, CDR2 FYEKMQ (reference sequence). The CDR3 sequence is CASSSTRVPYGYTF. The CDR3 bases are TGTGCCAGCAGCTCCACCCGGGTCCCCTATGGCTACACCTTC. The full variable domain, in which reference TRBV13 and TRBJ1-2 provide the parts outside the CDR3, is AAGVIQSPRHLIKEKRETATLKCYPIPRHDTVYWYQQGPGQDPQFLISFYEKMQSDKGSIPDRFSAQQFSDYHSELNMSSLELGDSALYFCASSSTRVPYGYTFGSGTRLTVV.

This sequence joins TRBV19 and TRBJ2-1, with a possible D match to TRBD1 (7 bases). Germline V gene sequence: CDR1 LNHDA, CDR2 SQIVND (reference sequence). V lost 5 bases and J lost 9, with 11 bases in between. CDR3 size: 12 residues. In DNA form, the CDR3 reads TGTGCCAGTAGTCCGCAGGGGGGTGAGCAGTTCTTC. It yields the protein CASSPQGGEQFF.

V is TRBV12-5 and J is TRBJ2-5, with TRBD2 matching 14 bases. After removal of 3 bases from V and 1 base from J, the junction contained 4 bases not matched to a gene. The CDR3 has 17 residues. The germline V gene has CDR1 LGHNT and CDR2 FRNRAP. The CDR3 nucleotides read TGTGCTAGTGGTTTCCCGGGACTAGCGGGGGCCCAAGAGACCCAGTACTTC. Translated, it gives CASGFPGLAGAQETQYF.

The chain uses TRBV7-9 and TRBJ1-2, with D tentatively TRBD1 (5 bases). The ends were cut back, 5 bases at V and 4 bases at J, with 20 bases in the middle. CDR1 SEHNR and CDR2 FQNEAQ come from the germline V gene (reference sequence). This CDR3 has 16 amino acids. Written as DNA, the CDR3 is TGTGCCAGCAGCGAGCAGAGCCGGGACTCTGGCTATGGCTACACCTTC. Translated: CASSEQSRDSGYGYTF.

The V and J genes are TRBV7-8 and TRBJ1-5; a possible D gene is TRBD1 (5 bases). The CDR3 contains 15 residues. The V end lost 5 bases, the J end lost 4 bases, and 15 bases lay between the germline ends. Germline values: CDR1 SGHVS, CDR2 FQNEAQ. DNA for the CDR3: TGTGCCAGCAGCCCTTACGGGGGGGGGAATCAGCCCCAGCATTTT. It specifies CASSPYGGGNQPQHF.

The chain recombines TRBV2 with TRBJ2-5, with D unclear. CDR1 and CDR2 from the germline V gene are SNHLY and FYNNEI. This CDR3 spans 12 amino acids. Trimming took 2 bases from V and 5 from J, leaving 6 bases between them. The CDR3 region is CASSEIMETQYF. The CDR3 nucleotides read TGTGCCAGCAGTGAAATTATGGAGACCCAGTACTTC.

The chain has TRBV6-5 and TRBJ2-3; TRBD1 might be the D (5 bases). The CDR3 has 16 residues. Germline loops: CDR1 MNHEY, CDR2 SVGAGI. Trimming removed 4 bases from V and 1 base from J, with 15 bases in between. In nucleotides, the CDR3 is TGTGCCAGCAGTTGGATAGGGGCGATGGGCACAGATACGCAGTATTTT. Residues: CASSWIGAMGTDTQYF.

This clone was detected many times. The V gene is TRBV9, the J gene TRBJ1-2; the D is unclear. The CDR3 contains 15 residues. CDR1 SGDLS and CDR2 YYNGEE come from the germline V gene. Trimming took 1 base from V and 1 from J, leaving 11 bases between them. The CDR3 here is CASSVSLRSNYGYTF. CDR3 DNA: TGTGCCAGCAGCGTAAGTCTTCGGAGTAACTATGGCTACACCTTC.

The genes are TRBV6-6 and TRBJ2-1, with TRBD2 as a possible D gene (6 bases). The V gene lost 4 bases and the J gene lost 4 bases, with 14 bases spanning the gap. This CDR3 is built from 15 residues. Germline lookup yields CDR1 MNHNY and CDR2 SVGAGI (reference sequence). In DNA form, the CDR3 reads TGTGCCAGCAGTTCTCACATCCGGGAGTACAATGAGCAGTTCTTC. Translated, it gives CASSSHIREYNEQFF.

This clone was observed many times. The chain couples TRBV2 to TRBJ2-7, with 10 bases matching TRBD1. The ends lost 9 bases at V and 9 bases at J; junction bases unmatched: 8. Germline CDR1 SNHLY, CDR2 FYNNEI. CDR3 length: 12 residues. CDR3 protein: CARRTGGKMQYF. In DNA, the CDR3 is TGTGCCAGACGGACAGGGGGAAAAATGCAGTACTTC.

This sequence joins TRBV4-1 and TRBJ2-5; D unclear. Germline CDR1 reads MGHRA; CDR2 reads YSYEKL. With 10 bases removed from V and 0 bases from J, the gap between germline ends came to 21 bases. The CDR3 extends over 16 amino acids. In DNA, the CDR3 is TGCGCCACCTCCGATGGGCAATCCCAATACCAAGAGACCCAGTACTTC. Its translation: CATSDGQSQYQETQYF.

V usage is TRBV7-2 and J usage is TRBJ1-2; no firm D call. V was shortened by 0 bases and J by 0 bases, with 8 bases between the two germline ends. The CDR3 length is 15 residues. In germline, CDR1 is SGHTA, CDR2 FQGNSA. This chain's CDR3 is CASSLAAGTNYGYTF. The CDR3 nucleotides read TGTGCCAGCAGCTTAGCGGCGGGTACTAACTATGGCTACACCTTC. Complete variable domain (other parts from reference TRBV7-2 and TRBJ1-2): GAGVSQSPSNKVTEKGKDVELRCDPISGHTALYWYRQSLGQGLEFLIYFQGNSAPDKSGLPSDRFSAERTGGSVSTLTIQRTQQEDSAVYLCASSLAAGTNYGYTFGSGTRLTVV.

The gene calls are TRBV5-1 and TRBJ2-3, with D possibly being TRBD1 (6 bases). The CDR3 consists of 17 residues. V was cut by 3 bases and J by 4 bases, with 21 bases left in between. From germline, CDR1 is SGHRS and CDR2 YFSETQ. The CDR3 loop reads CASSSSTGRRNADTQYF. The CDR3 nucleotides read TGCGCCAGCAGCTCATCGACAGGACGGAGGAACGCAGATACGCAGTATTTT.

The V gene is TRBV7-2, the J gene TRBJ2-6, with D maybe TRBD1 (5 bases). CDR3 length: 16 residues. V was clipped by 1 base and J by 4 bases, with 11 bases between them. Germline V gene lookup returns CDR1 SGHTA and CDR2 FQGNSA. CDR3 region: CASSLVPGNGANVLTF. The CDR3 DNA follows: TGTGCCAGCAGCTTAGTCCCAGGGAACGGGGCCAACGTCCTGACTTTC.

This clone came up a few times. The CDR3 DNA sequence: TGCGCCAGCAGTGAGTCGAGTGAGTCCAGGGCGTTGTTTTTT. Protein sequence: CASSESSESRALFF. The chain recombines TRBV10-2 with TRBJ2-2, with D possibly TRBD1 on 5 matching bases. The CDR3 consists of 14 residues. Trimming removed 0 bases from V and 15 bases from J, with 17 bases in between. CDR1 is WSHSY and CDR2 is SAAADI in the germline V gene.

The chain is built from TRBV4-3 and TRBJ1-2, with 7 bases lining up with TRBD1. Trimming took 1 base from V and 7 from J; bases not matched to a gene: 6. CDR1 is LGHNA, CDR2 YSLEER, per germline. The length of the CDR3 is 14 residues. Written as DNA, the CDR3 is TGCGCCAGCAGCCAAGGACAGGGCATAGGTGGCTACACCTTC. Its translation: CASSQGQGIGGYTF.

The gene calls are TRBV11-2 and TRBJ2-7; perhaps TRBD1 as D (5 bases). The germline CDR1 and CDR2 sequences are SGHAT and FQNNGV. The CDR3 consists of 14 residues. The germline V and J ends were trimmed by 5 bases and 3 bases, with 14 bases remaining between them. This CDR3 is CASSAPGKDYEQYF. The DNA for the CDR3 is TGTGCCAGCAGCGCACCAGGGAAGGACTACGAGCAGTACTTC.

The CDR3 nucleotides read TGTGCCAGCAGCCCAAGGGGGACAGGGGGCCCCGGGGAGCTGTTTTTT. Amino acid sequence: CASSPRGTGGPGELFF. This chain links TRBV7-6 with TRBJ2-2, with 12 bases matching TRBD1. Germline V gives CDR1 SGHVS, CDR2 FNYEAQ. The CDR3 runs to 16 residues. J gave up 6 bases and V 5 bases, and 7 bases lay outside the gene matches.

The chain carries TRBV7-8 and TRBJ1-4; maybe TRBD1 (6 bases). The CDR3 has 18 residues. The germline V gene has CDR1 SGHVS and CDR2 FQNEAQ. With 1 base removed from V and 0 bases from J, the gap between germline ends came to 15 bases. CDR3 bases: TGTGCCAGCAGCTTAGACGATTGGACAGTAGCAACTAATGAAAAACTGTTTTTT. Amino acids: CASSLDDWTVATNEKLFF.

This rearrangement joins TRBV6-5 to TRBJ2-5; maybe TRBD2 (7 bases). Germline V gene lookup returns CDR1 MNHEY and CDR2 SVGAGI. This CDR3 has 14 amino acids. The V gene lost 0 bases and the J gene lost 7 bases, with 12 bases spanning the gap. CDR3 DNA: TGTGCCAGCAGTTACTCGCCCGCGGGGGCGACCCAGTACTTC. It is translated as CASSYSPAGATQYF.

This chain connects TRBV7-9 to TRBJ2-1, with 10 nucleotides matching TRBD2. The junction had 22 bases not matched to a gene; V was cut back by 5 bases and J by 9 bases. Germline CDR1 and CDR2: SEHNR and FQNEAQ (reference sequence). The CDR3 runs to 19 residues. The CDR3 sequence is CASSPMLRNLAGGYPEQFF. CDR3 DNA sequence: TGTGCCAGCAGCCCGATGTTGCGGAATTTAGCGGGGGGCTACCCTGAGCAGTTCTTC.

This chain connects TRBV30 to TRBJ1-1; tentative D call: TRBD1 (5 bases). V was pared by 5 bases and J by 2 bases, with 18 bases between. The germline CDR1 and CDR2 sequences are GTSNPN and SVGIG (reference sequence). This CDR3 has 15 amino acids. The CDR3 here is CAWPLKGDSNTEAFF. CDR3 in DNA: TGTGCCTGGCCCCTTAAAGGGGACTCTAACACTGAAGCTTTCTTT.

The CDR3 loop is CASSQMTGAGNYGYTF. The CDR3 nucleotides read TGTGCCAGCAGCCAGATGACAGGGGCGGGTAACTATGGCTACACCTTC. The chain is built from TRBV7-9 and TRBJ1-2, with 8 bases that match TRBD1. With 5 bases clipped from V and 1 base from J, the junction kept 9 bases outside the gene matches. Germline lookup yields CDR1 SEHNR and CDR2 FQNEAQ (reference sequence). There are 16 residues in the CDR3.